Detailed here is one T cell receptor (beta chain). This entry belongs to a study of blood T cells in healthy people across ages. It was with a sample-barcoded 5' primer and a J-beta primer mix that a second PCR of roughly 7 to 12 cycles was run. One entry per CDR3 protein, called by TCRdb with MiXCR from the 5' RACE reads. The sample carries 950,000 to 1,200,000 distinct CDR3 sequences, roughly two fifths recorded once. Looked up from germline, CDR1 is ENHRY and CDR2 is SYGVKD. The junction had 8 bases not matched to a gene; V was cut back by 9 bases and J by 1 base. CDR3 length: 15 residues. Sequencing used blood. The chain uses TRBV10-3 and TRBJ1-1; TRBD1 aligns across 10 bases. This clonotype was sampled from a man between 18 and 35 years old in good health. CDR3 amino acids: CAIYRDRGANTEAFF. The CDR3 DNA reads TGTGCCATTTACCGGGACAGGGGAGCGAACACTGAAGCTTTCTTT.